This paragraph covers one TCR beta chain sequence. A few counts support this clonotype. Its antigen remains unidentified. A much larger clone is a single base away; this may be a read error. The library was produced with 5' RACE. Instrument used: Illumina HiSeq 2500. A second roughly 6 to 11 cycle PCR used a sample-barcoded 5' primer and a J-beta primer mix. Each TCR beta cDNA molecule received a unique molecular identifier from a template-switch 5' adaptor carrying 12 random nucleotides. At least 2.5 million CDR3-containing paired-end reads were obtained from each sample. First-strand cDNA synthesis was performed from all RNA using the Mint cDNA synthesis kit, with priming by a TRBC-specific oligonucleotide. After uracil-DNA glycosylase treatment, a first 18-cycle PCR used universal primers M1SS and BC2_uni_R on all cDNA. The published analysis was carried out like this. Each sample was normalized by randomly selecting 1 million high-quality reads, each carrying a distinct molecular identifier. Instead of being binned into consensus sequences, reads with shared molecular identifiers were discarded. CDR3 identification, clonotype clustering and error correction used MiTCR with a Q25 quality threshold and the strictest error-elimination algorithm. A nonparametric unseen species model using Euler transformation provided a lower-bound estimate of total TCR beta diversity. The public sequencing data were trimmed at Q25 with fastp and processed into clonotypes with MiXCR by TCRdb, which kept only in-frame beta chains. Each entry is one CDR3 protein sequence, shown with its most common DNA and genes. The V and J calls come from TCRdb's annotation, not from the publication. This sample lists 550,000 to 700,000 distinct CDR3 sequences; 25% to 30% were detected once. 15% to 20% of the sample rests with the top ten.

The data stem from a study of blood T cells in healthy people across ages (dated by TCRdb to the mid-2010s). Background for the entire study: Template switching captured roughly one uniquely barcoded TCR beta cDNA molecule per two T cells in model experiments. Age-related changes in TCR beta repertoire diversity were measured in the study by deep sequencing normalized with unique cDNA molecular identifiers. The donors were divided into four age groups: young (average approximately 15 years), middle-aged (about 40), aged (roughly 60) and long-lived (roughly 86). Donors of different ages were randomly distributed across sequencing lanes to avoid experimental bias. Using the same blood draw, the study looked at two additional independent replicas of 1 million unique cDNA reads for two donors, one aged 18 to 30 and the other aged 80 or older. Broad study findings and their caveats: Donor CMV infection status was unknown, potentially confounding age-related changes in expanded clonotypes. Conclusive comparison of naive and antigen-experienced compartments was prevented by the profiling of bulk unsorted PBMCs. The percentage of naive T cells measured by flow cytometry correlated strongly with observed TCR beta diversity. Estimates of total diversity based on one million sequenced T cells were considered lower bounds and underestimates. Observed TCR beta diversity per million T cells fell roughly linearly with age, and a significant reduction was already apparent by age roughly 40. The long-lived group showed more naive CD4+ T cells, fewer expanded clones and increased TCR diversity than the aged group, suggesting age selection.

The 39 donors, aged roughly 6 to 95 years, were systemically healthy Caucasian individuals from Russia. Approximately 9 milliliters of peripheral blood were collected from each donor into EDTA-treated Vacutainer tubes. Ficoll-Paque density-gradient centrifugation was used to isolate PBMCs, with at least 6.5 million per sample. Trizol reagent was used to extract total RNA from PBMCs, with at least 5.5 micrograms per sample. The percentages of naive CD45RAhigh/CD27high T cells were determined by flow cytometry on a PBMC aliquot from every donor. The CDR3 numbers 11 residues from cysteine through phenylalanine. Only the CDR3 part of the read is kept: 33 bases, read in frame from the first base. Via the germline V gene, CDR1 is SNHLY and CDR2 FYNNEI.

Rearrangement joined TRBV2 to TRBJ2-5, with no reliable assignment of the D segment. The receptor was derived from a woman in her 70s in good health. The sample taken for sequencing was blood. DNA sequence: TGTACCAGCAGTGAAGCGGAGACCCAGTACTTC. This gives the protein CTSSEAETQYF.